This record concerns one T cell receptor (beta chain) sequence. The protocol was immunoSEQ multiplex PCR, while the TCRdb copy is restricted to in-frame clones and leaves out a portion. Of approximately 250,000 clones listed, approximately 90% are singletons. This sample stems from a study of blood T cell repertoires in COVID-19. Per the germline V gene, CDR1 is MNHEY and CDR2 is SMNVEV (reference sequence). After removal of 3 bases from V and 4 bases from J, the junction contained 5 bases not matched to a gene. CDR3 size: 14 residues. Participants were placed into cohorts based on the clinical history they reported.

The chain recombines TRBV27 with TRBJ2-7; TRBD2 aligns across 8 bases. The origin of this receptor is a woman aged 25 to 39 with acute COVID-19. Material: PBMCs or T cells enriched from blood (not recorded which). The CDR3 region has the DNA TGTGCCAGCAGTTTGCAGCGGGAGTCGTACGAGCAGTACTTC. It is translated as CASSLQRESYEQYF.